This is a list of T cell receptor beta chains from one sample in a study of PD-L1 blockade in urothelial cancer. Only in-frame clones appear in the TCRdb table, and some are missing; sequencing was by immunoSEQ multiplex PCR. Of 75,000 to 95,000 clones detected, approximately 90% appear once; the ten largest clones hold 0.85% to 0.9%. The starting material was PBMCs, obtained around atezolizumab (anti-PD-L1) treatment. These receptors were collected from a woman at least 80 years old with urothelial cancer. Each CDR3 is given with its conserved first and last residue. The D gene is left open where the match is weak. Rows give clone size only sometimes, using once, few, many, or a class for an expanded clone.

J: TRBJ1-1; D: TRBD1; size: -; V: TRBV9; CDR3: CASSFTGENTEAFF; DNA: TGTGCCAGCAGCTTTACAGGGGAGAACACTGAAGCTTTCTTT
J: TRBJ1-5; D: -; size: -; V: TRBV7-9; CDR3: CASSLGAGGLNQPQHF; DNA: TGTGCCAGCAGCTTAGGGGCCGGGGGGCTCAATCAGCCCCAGCATTTT
J: TRBJ2-1; D: TRBD2; size: once; V: TRBV5-1; CDR3: CASSFTSDAYNEQFF; DNA: TGCGCCAGCAGCTTTACTAGCGACGCCTACAATGAGCAGTTCTTC
J: TRBJ1-5; D: -; size: -; V: TRBV28; CDR3: CASKEPPSNQPQHF; DNA: TGTGCCAGCAAAGAGCCACCCTCGAATCAGCCCCAGCATTTT
J: TRBJ1-4; D: -; size: -; V: TRBV19; CDR3: CASTAGGMTKKLFF; DNA: TGTGCCAGTACCGCGGGGGGGATGACGAAAAAACTGTTTTTT
J: TRBJ2-1; D: -; size: -; V: TRBV28; CDR3: CASQQEDNEQFF; DNA: TGTGCCAGCCAGCAAGAGGACAATGAGCAGTTCTTC
J: TRBJ1-4; D: -; size: -; V: TRBV5-1; CDR3: CASSSGATNEKLFF; DNA: TGCGCCAGCAGCTCAGGTGCAACTAATGAAAAACTGTTTTTT
J: TRBJ2-3; D: TRBD2; size: -; V: TRBV5-1; CDR3: CASSFGGRSTDTQYF; DNA: TGCGCCAGCAGCTTCGGCGGGAGAAGCACAGATACGCAGTATTTT
J: TRBJ1-1; D: -; size: -; V: TRBV7-2; CDR3: CASSLGTGKNTEAFF; DNA: TGTGCCAGCAGCTTAGGAACAGGGAAGAACACTGAAGCTTTCTTT
J: TRBJ2-7; D: -; size: -; V: TRBV5-5; CDR3: CASSVSSATLYEQYF; DNA: TGTGCCAGCAGCGTTTCTAGCGCGACCCTCTACGAGCAGTACTTC